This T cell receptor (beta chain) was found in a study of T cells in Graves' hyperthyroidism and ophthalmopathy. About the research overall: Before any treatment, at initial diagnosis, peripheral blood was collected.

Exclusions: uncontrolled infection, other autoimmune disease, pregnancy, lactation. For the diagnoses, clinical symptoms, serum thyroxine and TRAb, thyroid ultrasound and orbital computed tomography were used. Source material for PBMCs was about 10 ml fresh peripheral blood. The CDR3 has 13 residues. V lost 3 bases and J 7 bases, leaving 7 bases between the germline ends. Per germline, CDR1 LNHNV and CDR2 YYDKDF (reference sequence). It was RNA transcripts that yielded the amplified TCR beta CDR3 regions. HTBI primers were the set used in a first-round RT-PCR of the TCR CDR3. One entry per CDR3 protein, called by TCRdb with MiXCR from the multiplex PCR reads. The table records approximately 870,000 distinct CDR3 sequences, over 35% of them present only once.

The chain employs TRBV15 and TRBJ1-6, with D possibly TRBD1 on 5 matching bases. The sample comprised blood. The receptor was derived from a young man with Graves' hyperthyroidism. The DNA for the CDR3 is TGTGCCACCAGCAGTCCAGGGAATTCACCCCTCCACTTT. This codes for CATSSPGNSPLHF.